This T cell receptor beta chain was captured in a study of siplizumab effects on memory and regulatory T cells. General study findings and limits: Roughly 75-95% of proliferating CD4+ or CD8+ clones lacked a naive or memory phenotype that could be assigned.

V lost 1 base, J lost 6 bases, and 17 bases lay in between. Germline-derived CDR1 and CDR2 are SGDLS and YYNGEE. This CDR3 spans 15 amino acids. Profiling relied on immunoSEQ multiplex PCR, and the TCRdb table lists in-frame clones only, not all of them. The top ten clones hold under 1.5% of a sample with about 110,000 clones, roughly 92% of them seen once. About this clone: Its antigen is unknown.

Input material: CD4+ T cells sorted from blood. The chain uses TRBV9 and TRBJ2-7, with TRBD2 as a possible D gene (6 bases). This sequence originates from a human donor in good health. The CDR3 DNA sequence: TGTGCCAGCAGCGTATTGGGGGAGGCCCGCTCCGAGCAGTACTTC. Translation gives CASSVLGEARSEQYF. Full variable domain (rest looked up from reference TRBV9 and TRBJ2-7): DSGVTQTPKHLITATGQRVTLRCSPRSGDLSVYWYQQSLDQGLQFLIQYYNGEERAKGNILERFSAQQFPDLHSELNLSSLELGDSALYFCASSVLGEARSEQYFGPGTRLTVT.